This T cell receptor beta chain stems from a study of identical twins. Study findings and constraints: Out-of-frame TCR alpha sharing in monozygotic twins exceeded recombination model predictions. Cross-sectional statistics underpinned the conclusions; the same donors were not followed.

TCRdb itself ran the 5' RACE reads through MiXCR, one entry per CDR3 protein. Among about 520,000 distinct CDR3 sequences listed, roughly a fifth were seen once. There are a few counts of this clonotype. Its antigen is not identified. This CDR3 has 15 amino acids. Deletions cut 8 bases from V and 4 bases from J, with 18 bases between. Germline CDR1 and CDR2: MNHNS and SASEGT. The same specimen was also included in a second study, on T cells expressing NK-cell markers.

The material sequenced was CD4+ T cells sorted from blood. The V and J genes are TRBV6-1 and TRBJ1-5; D is ambiguous. The source is a woman between 18 and 29 years old in good health. Here the CDR3 reads CASRNTPHPNQPQHF. For the CDR3, the DNA is TGTGCCAGCCGAAATACCCCTCACCCGAATCAGCCCCAGCATTTT.